This T cell receptor (beta chain) was recovered during a study of cytotoxic CD8 clonotypes in ibrutinib-treated CLL (TCRdb year 2021). Regarding the complete study: In this cohort, 15 patients were treatment-naive and about a dozen were relapsed/refractory, while fewer than 18 had unmutated IGHV. Responses were partial in around 24 patients and complete in 2; after median 68 months follow-up, about 14 stayed in remission and approximately 12 progressed. Response samples were taken after a median of approximately 12 months on treatment, ranging from roughly 6 to 36 months. On average, each sample had hundreds of thousands of productive templates and around 100,000 productive rearrangements. Of the 86 people in the trial, around 24 had longitudinal samples available. Cryopreserved peripheral blood mononuclear cells were collected before treatment, at response, and at either disease progression or sustained remission. Every sample from remission and from progressive disease was obtained while the patients were still on ibrutinib. Broad study findings and their caveats: Public clonotypes were rare and either shrank or stayed stable during treatment, and the rise in clonality at ibrutinib response reflected expansion of private clonotypes. An increase in clonality was observed at ibrutinib response, with clonality remaining stable during sustained remission and falling back toward baseline at progression. Sampling times were not matched between sustained-remission and progressing patients, and lymph node repertoires were not studied. Baseline clonality was found to be higher than that of age-matched healthy donors and was strongly correlated with circulating CD8+ T-cell counts.

For TCR beta library preparation, approximately 2 micrograms of genomic DNA were isolated from cryopreserved PBMCs. Longitudinal blood samples from CLL patients on ibrutinib monotherapy were analyzed using high-throughput TCR beta sequencing. The patients took part in an open-label, single-center phase 2 trial of ibrutinib monotherapy. A MiSeq instrument was used for deep resolution sequencing, which targeted depths ranging from 1 in 1 million up to 1 in 200,000 T cells, with coverage averaging 10x for each clonotype. The immunoSEQ hsTCRB Kit was used to generate the TCR beta libraries. The authors' pipeline ran thus. The data were analyzed with ImmunoSEQ Analyzer and ImmunoSEQ Data Assistant, and V, D and J gene assignments followed IMGT definitions. Clonality was computed as one minus normalized Shannon entropy of productive rearrangement frequencies, ranging from 0 to 1. Only overrepresented clonotypes making up at least 0.05% of the repertoire of each patient were included in the public clonotype analysis. Roughly 13 age-matched healthy donor repertoires from immuneACCESS served as clonality controls. Held by TCRdb, this immuneACCESS table contains in-frame sequences only and omits some clones. Under half of the omission traces to an unresolved V gene where checked; the cause of the rest is unknown. Clone size and V and J calls were adopted from that table, with D and trimming inferred from the DNA. Counted in this sample were fewer than 400,000 clones; about 64% of them appeared once. Roughly 6.7% of the sample is in the top ten clones.

There are 14 amino acids in the CDR3, from cysteine to phenylalanine inclusive. Only CDR3 DNA is held: 42 bases, read in frame from base 1. The germline V gene specifies SGHRS as CDR1 and YFSETQ as CDR2. Cut back by 1 base and 0 bases, the V and J ends lie 8 bases apart. Note on this clone: Which antigen it targets is not known. Per-nucleotide qualities are absent, and no much larger clonotype sits a single base away.

The material sequenced was PBMCs, taken after 36 months of ibrutinib treatment. The clonotype originates from a human donor with chronic lymphocytic leukemia. This receptor chain uses TRBV5-1 and TRBJ2-7, with the D gene call left open. The sequenced DNA is TGCGCCAGCAGCTTGTACGGAAGCTCCTACGAGCAGTACTTC. Its protein reads: CASSLYGSSYEQYF.